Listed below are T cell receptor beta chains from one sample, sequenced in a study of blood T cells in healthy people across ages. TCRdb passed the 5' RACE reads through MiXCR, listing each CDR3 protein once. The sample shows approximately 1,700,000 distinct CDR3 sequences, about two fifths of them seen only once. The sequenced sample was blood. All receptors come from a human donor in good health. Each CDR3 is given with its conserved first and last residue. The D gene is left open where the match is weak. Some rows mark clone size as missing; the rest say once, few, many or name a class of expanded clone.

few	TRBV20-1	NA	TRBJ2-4	TGCAGTGCTAGAGATCAGCGAGGGGCTGGAAACATTCAGTACTTC	CSARDQRGAGNIQYF
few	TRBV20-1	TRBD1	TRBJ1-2	TGCAGTGCTAGAGGAGGGGACAGCTTTAACTATGGCTACACCTTC	CSARGGDSFNYGYTF
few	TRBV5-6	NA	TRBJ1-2	TGTGCCAGCAGCTTCGGTGACCCAATCTATGGCTACACCTTC	CASSFGDPIYGYTF
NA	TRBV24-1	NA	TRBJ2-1	TGTGCCACCAGTGATCAAGGGGGGAGCTCCTACAATGAGCAGTTCTTC	CATSDQGGSSYNEQFF
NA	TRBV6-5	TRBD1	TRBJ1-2	TGTGCCAGCAGTTCCACAGGGGGTATTGACTATGGCTACACCTTC	CASSSTGGIDYGYTF
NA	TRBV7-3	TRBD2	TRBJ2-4	TGTGCCAGCAGCTTAAGCGGGGGGGCCTACAATGAGCAGTACTTC	CASSLSGGAYNEQYF
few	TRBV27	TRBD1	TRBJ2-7	TGTGCCAGCAGTTTCCTGACAGGGGGCGTCCTTAGCGAGCAGTACTTC	CASSFLTGGVLSEQYF
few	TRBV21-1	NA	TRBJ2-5	TGTGCCAGCAGCAATAGAGGCAGACAAGAGACCCAGTACTTC	CASSNRGRQETQYF
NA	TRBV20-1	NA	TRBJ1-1	TGCAGTGCTCCCCGAACTGTGAACACTGAAGCTTTCTTT	CSAPRTVNTEAFF
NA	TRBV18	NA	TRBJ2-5	TGTGCCAGCTCACCGTACGGGACCCAAGAGACCCAGTACTTC	CASSPYGTQETQYF